This T cell receptor beta chain was captured by sequencing in a study of PD-L1 blockade in urothelial cancer. About the study: A median approximately 140,000 T cells were found in blood samples. Study results and caveats: Better survival was forecast by a pretreatment blood TCR clonality below the median.

Sequencing used immunoSEQ multiplex PCR; TCRdb keeps in-frame clones, though not all of them. The table records 50,000 or so clones, 75% of them present only once. The germline V gene encodes CDR1 MNHEY and CDR2 SVGAGI. This CDR3 spans 15 amino acids. The V and J ends lost 6 bases and 9 bases, in that order; junction bases with no gene match: 11. Time point in this sample: pretreatment peripheral blood. The cohort comprised individuals with locally advanced or metastatic urothelial carcinoma. Each patient gave between 1 and 8 samples of peripheral blood mononuclear cells, which were collected pretreatment and during treatment. Turning to this clone: No antigen is known for it.

This chain uses TRBV6-5 with TRBJ2-3; 11 nucleotides line up with TRBD2. This sequence was found in a man aged 65 to 85 with urothelial cancer. The sample here was PBMCs, taken around atezolizumab (anti-PD-L1) treatment. Written as DNA, the CDR3 is TGTGCCAGCAGAGGTGGAACTAGCGGGAGAGGAACGCAGTATTTT. This encodes CASRGGTSGRGTQYF.